This T cell receptor beta chain was sequenced in a study of control samples from healthy donors and cancer patients. This clone occurred once. The data were produced by immunoSEQ multiplex PCR, yet TCRdb's version contains in-frame clones alone and is incomplete. Among some 130,000 clones listed, 90% were seen once. The V gene lost 6 bases and the J gene lost 0 bases, with 20 bases spanning the gap. The CDR3 has 17 residues. The germline gives CDR1 MDHEN, CDR2 SYDVKM. The sequenced material came from blood. This sequence originates from a man aged 40-49 years in good health. J is TRBJ1-1 and V is TRBV28; D gene unclear. The CDR3 region is CASRAPIRRFLNTEAFF. CDR3 nucleotide sequence: TGTGCCAGCAGAGCCCCCATCAGGAGGTTTCTGAACACTGAAGCTTTCTTT.